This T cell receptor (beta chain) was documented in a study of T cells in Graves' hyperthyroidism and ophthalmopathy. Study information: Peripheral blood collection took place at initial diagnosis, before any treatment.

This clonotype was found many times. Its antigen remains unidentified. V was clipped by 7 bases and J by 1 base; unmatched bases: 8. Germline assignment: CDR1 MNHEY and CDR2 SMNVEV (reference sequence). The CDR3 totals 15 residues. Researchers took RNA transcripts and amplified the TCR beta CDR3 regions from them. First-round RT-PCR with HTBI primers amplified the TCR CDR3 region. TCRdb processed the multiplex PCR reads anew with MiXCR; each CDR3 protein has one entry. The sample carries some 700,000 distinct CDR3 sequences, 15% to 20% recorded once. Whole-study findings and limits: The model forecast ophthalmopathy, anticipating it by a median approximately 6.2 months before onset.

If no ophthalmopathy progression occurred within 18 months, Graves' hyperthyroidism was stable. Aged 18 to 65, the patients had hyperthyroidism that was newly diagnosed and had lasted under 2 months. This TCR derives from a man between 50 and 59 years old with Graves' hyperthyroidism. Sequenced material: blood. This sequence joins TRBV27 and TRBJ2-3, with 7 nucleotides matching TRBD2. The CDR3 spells CASTSSTSGTDTQYF. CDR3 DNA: TGTGCCAGCACCTCGAGTACTAGCGGCACAGATACGCAGTATTTT.